This T cell receptor beta chain was identified in a study of cytomegalovirus exposure and HLA in healthy donors (dated by TCRdb to 2016 to 2017). As for the study more broadly: According to an earlier analysis of a few hundred of the donors, about 180 million T cells yielded 100 million or so unique TCR beta sequences and around 280 Gb of sequence data. An early release that covered some 640 HLA-typed donors contained approximately 300 gigabases of sequencing data and 65 million to 100 million unique TCR sequences. Among the approximately 430 genotyped donors, more than 70% belonged to the genetic ancestry cluster associated with self-reported Caucasian donors. The aim of the study was to test whether cataloging public T cell receptors could identify signatures of past pathogen exposure. The T cell repertoires of around 670 subjects were profiled by immunosequencing and related to cytomegalovirus serostatus. A separate validation cohort of some 130 different subjects was used in addition to the approximately 700-subject first cohort. High-throughput TCR immunosequencing, statistical association of individual TCRs with disease status, and machine learning were combined to predict cytomegalovirus infection status. A later analysis re-analyzed previously published TCR beta repertoires from 666 donors and added high-resolution HLA genotyping to study TCR occurrence patterns. In the later analysis, no new phenotypic data were used to find candidate immune exposures; instead, reliance was placed on TCR beta sequences and their occurrence across donors. An earlier analysis of around 580 of the donors used high-throughput TCR beta sequencing to judge whether each TCR beta V gene segment behaved as functional or pseudogenic. Donor age, sex, ethnicity and CMV serostatus were collected together with the repertoire data. A later genetic analysis used genome-wide SNP genotypes for about 60% of the roughly 700 donors, treating that subset as a discovery cohort. Every repertoire in the discovery cohort had been generated on one and the same sequencing platform. Class I and class II HLA loci were covered by the typing at four-digit resolution. Typing coverage differed by locus: A, B, C, DRB1 and DQB1 were typed in roughly 629-640 donors, DQA1 in about 500, DPA1 in 600 to 610, and DPB1 in around 440. About five DR-DQ haplotypes were handled as single units for association and clustering because linkage in the cohort was strong. Among some 400 genotyped donors of the cohort, an average of roughly 230,000 unique TCR beta nucleotide sequences was sequenced per donor, of which 15% to 20% were non-productive.

On the study overall, not on this receptor specifically: Linkage disequilibrium might explain the correlated functional status among segregating V segments, but an unknown experimental factor could not be excluded. HLA typing was unavailable for some donors at each locus, so association tests used only the typed subset. V-gene and J-gene trimming of TCR beta chains was associated with a missense DCLRE1C variant in a later genetic analysis, and the association was replicated in an independent cohort. When HLA alleles, especially DR and DQ, strongly co-occurred, attributing TCR associations to individual alleles was difficult. A further reported finding was that TCR beta sequences accurately predicted the HLA-A and HLA-B alleles for most subjects in the first cohort. In a later analysis, HLA-associated TCR beta chains showed more clonal expansion and lower generation probabilities than non-associated chains that were equally common. Because counts were too low, about 15 rarely observed V segments, including chromosome 9 orphons, were left out of the earlier analysis of roughly 600 of the donors. The authors suggested that the approach could potentially be extended to other disease states and immunological phenotypes. In vitro tests confirmed that a few of the cytomegalovirus-associated TCR beta chains recognize cytomegalovirus antigens. The only immune exposure information available for the cohort was CMV serostatus. In an earlier analysis of 587 of the donors, most TCR beta V segments appeared in productive rearrangements about 87% or about 30% of the time, broadly matching IMGT annotations. A cluster of highly shared sequence variants was judged likely to represent a technical artifact of the sequencing pipeline. In a later analysis, most CMV-associated TCR beta chains were found to appear HLA-restricted, with HLA associations seemingly driven largely by CMV exposure. According to a later genetic analysis, donors in an Asian-associated ancestry cluster had fewer N-insertions in productive TCRs than the approximately 710-donor mean. At a false discovery rate of 0.05, a later analysis linked about 17,000 TCR beta sequences to specific HLA alleles. A later analysis found that TCR association rates varied across HLA loci, with DRB1 alleles showing the most associated TCRs and HLA-C alleles the fewest. A later analysis reported that several top co-occurrence clusters appeared linked to parvovirus B19, influenza, CMV and Epstein-Barr virus. Across donors, most TCR sequences were observed very rarely, whereas some public TCRs were present in many individuals. Only TCR beta chains were sequenced in this cohort, and the absence of alpha or paired-chain data limited detectable features. The study listed approximately 160 TCR beta chains as associated with cytomegalovirus. The classifier was reported to diagnose cytomegalovirus status with high specificity and sensitivity in both the original cohort and the validation cohort. Some IMGT-functional V segments, including TRBV6-2 and TRBV6-3, could not be distinguished by the 87-base-pair reads and were therefore excluded. Roughly uniform sequencing depth across donors was assumed in presence/absence analyses, although this assumption may not hold.

The receptor library was made with the immunoSEQ multiplex PCR assay. The multiplex PCR relied on a mix of 60 forward primers for TCR Vbeta segments and 13 reverse primers for TCR Jbeta segments. The CDR3 region of rearranged TCR beta genes was amplified from genomic DNA with a multiplex PCR assay. The amplified TCR beta libraries were sequenced on the Illumina HiSeq System as 87-base-pair reads. In the original analysis: A later analysis counted 75 million to 100 million unique TCR beta chains across the 666 repertoires, and around 9.9 million of these chains were shared by at least two donors. Raw reads were error-corrected and collapsed into unique sequences with a nearest-neighbor algorithm that merged closely related sequences to remove PCR and sequencing errors. V, D and J gene segments were assigned by aligning CDR3 sequences to IMGT reference sequences. For a sequence to be retained, a match of at least six nucleotides to both a V gene segment and a J gene segment was required. Rearrangements were classified as productive when the CDR3 lacked stop codons and remained in frame with V and J, and all other rearrangements were classified as non-productive. CDR3 was defined according to IMGT convention as the region running from the second conserved V-encoded cysteine to the conserved J-encoded phenylalanine. The earlier analysis of around 640 of the donors excluded sequences that lacked an unambiguous match to a single V gene segment. An earlier analysis of a few hundred of the donors classified V segments as functional when productive rearrangements were above 56.7% and as segregating when the standard deviation between donors was above 5%. A statistical classification framework was developed to diagnose cytomegalovirus status using the catalog of TCR beta chain sequences. In a later analysis, V and J genes were assigned by comparing TCR nucleotide sequences against IMGT/GENE-DB human TR gene sequences. In a later analysis, CDR3 sequences and most-parsimonious VDJ recombination scenarios were assigned using the TCRdist pipeline. In a later analysis, each TCR beta chain was defined by its CDR3 amino acid sequence together with its V-gene family, and reads lacking a unique V-gene family were excluded. In a later analysis, 450 to 600 highly shared, low-generation-probability nucleotide sequences were removed to address suspected cross-contamination and a sequencing artifact. In a later analysis, a clonal expansion index was calculated for each public chain from normalized within-repertoire ranks of inferred template counts. A later analysis computed generation probabilities with a VDJ recombination model fitted to out-of-frame rearrangements, and checked the results against IGoR. A later analysis scored TCR-TCR, TCR-HLA and TCR-CMV co-occurrence with hypergeometric tests, applying a repertoire-size bias correction to TCR pairs. False discovery rates were estimated in a later analysis by permuting HLA or CMV assignments 20 times. In a later analysis, co-occurring TCRs were grouped using DBSCAN, with TCRdist sequence similarity added in when clustering inside HLA-allele-positive subsets. Co-occurrence clustering excluded repertoires with fewer than 30,000 or more than 120,000 public chains, plus five with anomalous nucleotide sharing. TCRdb stores this immuneACCESS table with in-frame sequences only. Part of the clones is absent; in the studies checked, under half of the shortfall reflects unresolved V genes, and no reason is known for the rest. V and J calls and clone size are as listed in that table; D and trimming were resolved from the DNA. This sample gives roughly 120,000 clones in total; over 60% of them show up just once. The ten largest clones capture approximately 2% of the sample.

The cohort was made up of approximately 700 healthy bone marrow donors. All cohort members were sampled while nominally healthy, although unrecorded immune exposures were likely present. The donor tested CMV seronegative and was one of the 352 seronegative cohort members. A peripheral blood sample was collected from each donor, and TCR beta sequencing was performed on peripheral blood mononuclear cells. The Qiagen DNeasy Blood Extraction Kit was used to extract genomic DNA from the blood cell samples. V is trimmed back by 4 bases and J by 5 bases, and the junction contains 12 bases that no gene match accounts for. The CDR3 starts with the cysteine, ends with the phenylalanine, and has 16 residues. CDR3 DNA is the only sequence kept; it has 48 bases, read in frame from the first base. The germline V gene encodes CDR1 SGHAT and CDR2 FQNNGV. Of note for this clone: There is no known antigen for this receptor. No much larger clone exists at a distance of one base, and base qualities are not known.

Recombination joined TRBV11-2 with TRBJ2-5, with 8 bases aligning to TRBD2. The specimen sequenced was PBMCs. The TCR sequence derives from a man aged 18 to 30 in good health and CMV-seronegative. The CDR3 protein is CASSWSSGNGGETQYF. The nucleotide sequence reads as follows: TGTGCCAGCAGCTGGAGTAGCGGGAACGGGGGGGAGACCCAGTACTTC.